The entry below describes one TCR beta chain. The antigen it binds to is not known. Base-call qualities are not available, and no considerably larger clone is one nucleotide away. The CDR3 holds 14 amino acids from the cysteine to the phenylalanine. The entry retains the CDR3 DNA only, 42 bases that are in frame from base 1. The germline V gene encodes CDR1 SGHTA and CDR2 FQGTGA. Deletion took 1 base off V and 5 bases off J, with a span of 11 bases between the germline ends. In the prospective study, participants were roughly 18 to 89 years old, resided in about two dozen geographic areas of the United States, and were enrolled through a virtual design. In the prospective study, participants were assigned to cohorts based on the clinical history participants reported in a screening survey and a study questionnaire. Mobile phlebotomists in the prospective study collected whole blood, serum and a nasopharyngeal or oropharyngeal swab from every participant. Over an approximately 2-month period, participants in the prospective study had the option of providing additional blood draws and questionnaires. Blood samples from the prospective study were shipped frozen or at room temperature prior to DNA extraction.

The immunoSEQ Assay, a bias-controlled multiplex PCR, was used to amplify TCRbeta CDR3 regions from genomic DNA. From the authors' description of their analysis: The number of nucleated cells in each sample was estimated by amplification of reference gene primers within the assay. Sequence reads were collapsed and filtered to measure the absolute abundance of every unique TCRbeta CDR3 rearrangement. For each sample, productive Simpson clonality was calculated by taking the square root of Simpson's diversity index across productive rearrangements. TCRdb took this table from immuneACCESS and kept in-frame rearrangements with V and J called. Such tables lack part of the clones; where checked against another copy, unresolved V genes explain under half of the gap, and the rest is unexplained. D and trimming come from the DNA, and the V and J calls and clone size come from that table. The sample table records around 250,000 clones; roughly nine tenths of these occur just once. The top ten clones comprise roughly 1.2% of the sample.

The data were taken from a study of blood T cell repertoires in COVID-19 (dated by TCRdb to about 2020). The study in broad terms: Samples covering the acute and convalescent phases of COVID-19 were provided by collaborators in the United States, Italy and Spain. The material from the prospective study consisted of cDNA or gDNA derived from T cells, B-cell-depleted T cells, or PBMCs. Subjects who had been exposed to COVID-19, were actively infected with it, or had recovered from it provided the deeply sampled blood TCRbeta repertoires that made up the dataset. The repertoires were made available in a free public database intended to serve as a resource for research on the immune response to SARS-CoV-2. Samples came from the ongoing ImmuneRACE study (first 160 participants) plus 1,254 subjects from 6 global collaborators. Sample metadata almost always included a de-identified subject ID, COVID-19 status, age in years and sex. Where HLA class I and class II types were available, the types were taken from metadata supplied by the sample provider, not from assay-based typing. Summary of the overall study and its limitations: How much clinical and demographic metadata was included differed by source and by participant, and the metadata was provided uncurated.

The sequence derives from a human donor in a cohort exposed to, infected with or recovered from COVID-19 (not recorded which). The donor label of this sample is uncertain. Sequencing used PBMCs or T cells enriched from blood (not recorded which). The chain is made from TRBV7-3 and TRBJ2-5; the D gene cannot be resolved reliably. The nucleotide sequence reads TGTGCCAGCAGCTTAAGGCCTTCCTCGGAGACCCAGTACTTC. The encoded protein is CASSLRPSSETQYF.